This T cell receptor beta chain is from a study of OX40 agonist ivuxolimab in advanced cancers. This clone was counted a single time. Antigen unknown. CDR1 is MNHNY and CDR2 is SVGAGI in the germline V gene (reference sequence). V lost 5 bases to trimming and J lost 4 bases; unmatched junction nucleotides: 5. CDR3 length: 15 residues. Sequencing used immunoSEQ multiplex PCR; TCRdb keeps in-frame clones, though not all of them. The sample lists some 64,000 clones, roughly 90% occurring once. The study, taken as a whole, reports: Among the nonresponders, some also had low normalized T-cell clonal expansion. On average, a greater number of expanded clones characterised CD8+ T cells relative to CD4+.

The chain employs TRBV6-6 and TRBJ2-7; 13 bases agree with TRBD2. Source: CD4+ or CD8+ T cells sorted from blood, taken in a trial of the OX40 agonist ivuxolimab. The receptor's source is an adult with an advanced solid tumor such as melanoma, head and neck, liver or kidney cancer. The CDR3 coding sequence is TGTGCCAGCAGTCCGACTAGCGGGAGGACATACGAGCAGTACTTC. It yields the protein CASSPTSGRTYEQYF.